The 9 T cell receptor beta chains in this list originate from one sample, sequenced in a study of molecular identifiers for immune sequencing clone quantification. MiXCR, applied by TCRdb to the PCR reads, yields one record per CDR3 protein. Among about 640,000 distinct CDR3 sequences listed, just under 20% were seen once. Sequencing was performed on naive CD8+ T cells from blood, with Jurkat cell RNA spiked in. Indicated subset: FACS-sorted CD8+CD4-CCR7+CD45RA+ naive T cells. The receptors derive from a human donor in good health. Some libraries in this study had Jurkat cell RNA spiked in.

This clonotype was observed at least ten times. The chain links TRBV12-3 or TRBV12-4 to TRBJ2-5; possibly TRBD1 for D (6 bases). The CDR3 is 13 residues long. Deletions cut 1 base from V and 6 bases from J, with 9 bases between. CDR3 in DNA: TGTGCCAGCAGTTTAGACAGGGAGCAGACCCAGTACTTC. Amino acids: CASSLDREQTQYF.

This clonotype has ten or more counts. The V and J genes are TRBV5-6 and TRBJ2-7; tentatively, D is TRBD1 or TRBD2 (5 bases each). This CDR3 spans 15 amino acids. Germline values: CDR1 SGHDT, CDR2 YYEEEE. V was shortened by 1 base and J by 7 bases, with 18 bases between the two germline ends. The CDR3 nucleotides read TGTGCCAGCAGCTTGTCGGGACCCGATCCAGAAGAGCAGTACTTC. Protein sequence: CASSLSGPDPEEQYF.

This clonotype turned up a few times. V and J are TRBV6-6 and TRBJ2-2; no clear D gene. In germline, CDR1 is MNHNY, CDR2 SVGAGI (reference sequence). The CDR3 spans 10 residues. The V end was cut by 9 bases, the J end by 7 bases, with 6 bases between. This CDR3 is CASGYGELFF. The CDR3 nucleotides read TGTGCCAGTGGCTACGGGGAGCTGTTTTTT.

With respect to this clonotype: A read error may produce the germline difference seen at one junction end. The chain links TRBV20-1 to TRBJ2-7; 8 nucleotides match TRBD2. This CDR3 has 15 residues. Germline values: CDR1 DFQATT, CDR2 SNEGSKA (reference sequence). The CDR3 nucleotides are TGCAGTGCTGGAGATGGTGGTAGCGGGACCTACGAGCAGTACTTC. It yields the protein CSAGDGGSGTYEQYF.

This clonotype was counted ten times or more. V usage is TRBV6-2 or TRBV6-3 and J usage is TRBJ2-2; either TRBD1 or TRBD2 may fit D (5 bases each). The CDR3 has 15 amino acids. V shed 10 bases and J shed 4 bases, with 19 bases lying between them. Germline CDR1 MNHEY, CDR2 SVGEGT. The CDR3 nucleotides are TGTGCCACCGCCTGGGGGACGGAAGTCACCGGGGAGCTGTTTTTT. This codes for CATAWGTEVTGELFF.

This clonotype has a count of ten or more. The chain recombines TRBV5-6 with TRBJ2-7, with D possibly TRBD2 on 5 matching bases. This CDR3 has 14 residues. The germline V gene encodes CDR1 SGHDT and CDR2 YYEEEE. Trimming cost V 3 bases and J 0 bases, with 10 bases left between them. Here the CDR3 reads CASSSGVTSYEQYF. CDR3 nucleotides: TGTGCCAGCAGCTCCGGGGTCACCTCCTACGAGCAGTACTTC.

This clonotype was detected many times. The chain joins TRBV28 to TRBJ2-3, with a possible D match to TRBD2 (6 bases). CDR3 length equals 16 residues. V shed 3 bases and J shed 1 base, with 14 bases lying between them. Germline V gene lookup returns CDR1 MDHEN and CDR2 SYDVKM. CDR3 in DNA: TGTGCCAGCAGTTTTTCCGTAGCGGACCGCACAGATACGCAGTATTTT. Its translation is CASSFSVADRTDTQYF.

Comments on this clonotype: A junction end diverges from the germline sequence, so it may reflect a read error. This chain uses TRBV27 with TRBJ2-3; 13 bases agree with TRBD2. The CDR3 runs 18 residues. Germline lookup yields CDR1 MNHEY and CDR2 SMNVEV (reference sequence). Here the CDR3 DNA reads TGTGCCGGCAGTCCGCGGGGACTAGCGGGGACAATAACAGTTACGCAGTATTTT. It is translated as CAGSPRGLAGTITVTQYF.

The chain recombines TRBV3-1 with TRBJ2-3; the D is unclear. The germline V gene has CDR1 LGHDT and CDR2 YNNKEL (reference sequence). This CDR3 region has 14 residues. The V end was cut by 0 bases, the J end by 6 bases, with 10 bases between. CDR3 sequence (DNA): TGTGCCAGCAGCCAAGATAATTCGGAGGATACGCAGTATTTT. Protein product: CASSQDNSEDTQYF.